These 24 T cell receptor beta chains originate from one sample sequenced in a study of blood T cell repertoires in COVID-19 (TCRdb year 2020). Libraries came from the immunoSEQ multiplex PCR assay. In TCRdb, the immuneACCESS table is reduced to in-frame sequences with V and J assigned. These tables do not hold every clone; where another copy was compared, an unresolved V gene accounts for under half, and the others remain unexplained. The sample table records about 94,000 clones; roughly 80% of these occur just once. 6.3% of the sample belongs to the ten largest clones. The sample comprised peripheral blood. The receptors stem from a man between 65 and 85 years old with COVID-19, enrolled during active disease.

The V and J genes are TRBV27 and TRBJ1-3, with D perhaps matching TRBD1 (5 bases). Trimming took off 3 bases at V and 7 bases at J, with 25 bases between the two ends. Germline CDR1 and CDR2: MNHEY and SMNVEV (reference sequence). The CDR3 covers 18 residues. The CDR3, as DNA: TGTGCCAGCAGTTTCCAAAAAGGTGGGGACCCGGAGGGGAACACCATATATTTT. This sequence encodes CASSFQKGGDPEGNTIYF.

J is TRBJ1-1 and V is TRBV4-3; 11 bases agree with TRBD1. The CDR3 covers 14 residues. Trimming took 1 base from V and 5 from J; bases not matched to a gene: 0. Germline V gene data show CDR1 as LGHNA and CDR2 as YSLEER. The DNA for the CDR3 is TGCGCCAGCAGCCAAGGGGACAGGGGGACTGAAGCTTTCTTT. Its translation is CASSQGDRGTEAFF.

J is TRBJ2-1 and V is TRBV9, with TRBD1 matching over 11 bases. This CDR3 region has 16 residues. Losses at the gene ends were 4 bases for V and 6 bases for J; bases not matched to a gene: 9. In germline, CDR1 is SGDLS, CDR2 YYNGEE. CDR3 DNA sequence: TGTGCCAGCAGCCCCAGAGGGACAGGGGGGACCAATGAGCAGTTCTTC. It is translated as CASSPRGTGGTNEQFF.

The chain carries TRBV5-4 and TRBJ1-2; the match to TRBD1 covers 10 bases. The CDR3 runs 12 residues. CDR1 SGHNT and CDR2 YYREEE come from the germline V gene (reference sequence). Unmatched junction bases numbered 0, after V lost 4 bases and J lost 6 bases. The CDR3 region is CASSGQGDGYTF. The CDR3 nucleotides are TGTGCCAGCAGCGGACAGGGGGATGGCTACACCTTC.

This chain uses TRBV7-9 with TRBJ2-5; D ambiguous. CDR1 is SEHNR and CDR2 is FQNEAQ in the germline V gene (reference sequence). Deletions cut 3 bases from V and 5 bases from J, with 10 bases between. This CDR3 region has 13 residues. The CDR3 region has the DNA TGTGCCAGCAGCTTGCCCTTCGGTGAGACCCAGTACTTC. Its translation is CASSLPFGETQYF. The variable domain in full, completed from reference TRBV7-9 and TRBJ2-5, reads DTGVSQNPRHKITKRGQNVTFRCDPISEHNRLYWYRQTLGQGPEFLTYFQNEAQLEKSRLLSDRFSAERPKGSFSTLEIQRTEQGDSAMYLCASSLPFGETQYFGPGTRLLVL.

J is TRBJ1-1 and V is TRBV28; D possibly corresponds to TRBD1 (6 bases). Germline values: CDR1 MDHEN, CDR2 SYDVKM. The CDR3 consists of 14 residues. The V end lost 7 bases, the J end lost 1 base, and 13 bases lay between the germline ends. The CDR3 DNA follows: TGTGCCAGCATATACAGAGGGGGGAACACTGAAGCTTTCTTT. It encodes CASIYRGGNTEAFF. Full variable domain (missing parts from reference TRBV28 and TRBJ1-1): DVKVTQSSRYLVKRTGEKVFLECVQDMDHENMFWYRQDPGLGLRLIYFSYDVKMKEKGDIPEGYSVSREKKERFSLILESASTNQTSMYLCASIYRGGNTEAFFGQGTRLTVV.

The chain carries TRBV6-5 and TRBJ1-2; 12 bases line up with TRBD1. From germline, CDR1 is MNHEY and CDR2 SVGAGI. Trimming removed 4 bases from V and 3 bases from J; junction bases left unmatched: 6. CDR3 length: 16 residues. Written as DNA, the CDR3 is TGTGCCAGCAGTTCCGCCGGGACAGGGGGCCACTATGGCTACACCTTC. Translated, it gives CASSSAGTGGHYGYTF.

The chain has TRBV7-2 and TRBJ2-2; 9 nucleotides line up with TRBD1. Germline V gene lookup returns CDR1 SGHTA and CDR2 FQGNSA. The length of the CDR3 is 15 residues. The V gene end was trimmed by 4 bases and the J gene end by 7 bases; junction bases not matched to a gene: 7. The CDR3 bases are TGTGCCAGCAGCTCCTGGGACAGGGAAGACGGGGAGCTGTTTTTT. Amino acid sequence: CASSSWDREDGELFF. Together with reference TRBV7-2 and TRBJ2-2, the CDR3 gives the full variable domain: GAGVSQSPSNKVTEKGKDVELRCDPISGHTALYWYRQSLGQGLEFLIYFQGNSAPDKSGLPSDRFSAERTGGSVSTLTIQRTQQEDSAVYLCASSSWDREDGELFFGEGSRLTVL.

This clone was counted between two and nine times. V is TRBV13 and J is TRBJ2-5; D unclear. The CDR3 sequence is 16 residues long. Germline V lookup: CDR1 PRHDT, CDR2 FYEKMQ (reference sequence). The V gene lost 2 bases and the J gene lost 4 bases, with 17 bases spanning the gap. CDR3 sequence: CASSLTEASGVETQYF. In nucleotides, the CDR3 is TGTGCCAGCAGCTTAACGGAAGCGTCTGGCGTAGAGACCCAGTACTTC.

This clone showed up just a few times. As DNA, the CDR3 is TGTGCCAGTACCGCACTAGACGGGTTCTATGGCTACACCTTC. Amino acid sequence: CASTALDGFYGYTF. The chain uses TRBV19 and TRBJ1-2; D gene ambiguous. The CDR3 covers 14 residues. Germline values: CDR1 LNHDA, CDR2 SQIVND (reference sequence). Trimming took off 7 bases at V and 4 bases at J, with 16 bases between the two ends.

The chain is built from TRBV27 and TRBJ1-6; 9 bases are a match to TRBD1. The V gene's germline CDR1 is MNHEY and CDR2 SMNVEV (reference sequence). The CDR3 sequence is 14 residues long. J lost 10 bases, V lost 7 bases, and 8 bases had no gene match. The CDR3 protein is CASKWTGVSSPLHF. The CDR3 bases are TGTGCCAGCAAGTGGACAGGGGTAAGCTCACCCCTCCACTTT.

The chain recombines TRBV7-8 with TRBJ2-5, with 7 positions matching TRBD1. CDR1 SGHVS and CDR2 FQNEAQ come from the germline V gene. Unmatched junction bases numbered 11, after V lost 0 bases and J lost 1 base. The CDR3 runs to 18 residues. CDR3 coding DNA: TGTGCCAGCAGCTTAGCGCTTAGGGGACAGAAGATCCAAGAGACCCAGTACTTC. It is translated as CASSLALRGQKIQETQYF.

This clone was detected only a few times. The rearrangement links TRBV9 to TRBJ2-1; the D gene is possibly TRBD2 (6 bases). The germline CDR1 and CDR2 sequences are SGDLS and YYNGEE. V was shortened by 3 bases and J by 0 bases, with 10 bases between the two germline ends. The CDR3 sequence is 15 residues long. The CDR3 loop reads CASSDLGGSYNEQFF. The CDR3 DNA is TGTGCCAGCAGCGACCTCGGGGGCTCCTACAATGAGCAGTTCTTC.

The V gene is TRBV5-8, the J gene TRBJ1-1, with a tentative D call TRBD1 (5 bases). CDR3 length: 15 amino acids. Looked up from germline, CDR1 is SGHTS and CDR2 is YDEGEE. Trimming shortened V by 1 base and J by 0 bases, and 10 bases separated the two germline ends. The CDR3 loop is CASSLLGVVNTEAFF. DNA of the CDR3: TGTGCCAGCAGCTTGTTAGGGGTGGTGAACACTGAAGCTTTCTTT.

J is TRBJ1-1 and V is TRBV6-5, with D tentatively TRBD1 (5 bases). Deletions cut 1 base from V and 4 bases from J, with 7 bases between. Looked up from germline, CDR1 is MNHEY and CDR2 is SVGAGI. There are 13 residues in the CDR3. The CDR3 here is CASSYWQGTEAFF. CDR3 bases: TGTGCCAGCAGTTACTGGCAGGGCACTGAAGCTTTCTTT.

Here the CDR3 reads CASSWSTGLTTEAFF. Here the CDR3 DNA reads TGTGCCAGCAGCTGGTCCACAGGGTTGACCACTGAAGCTTTCTTT. The chain combines TRBV7-2 with TRBJ1-1; tentative D call: TRBD1 (6 bases). Per germline, CDR1 SGHTA and CDR2 FQGNSA. The CDR3 totals 15 residues. The germline V and J ends were trimmed by 4 bases and 4 bases, with 16 bases remaining between them.

This clone was picked up one time. V and J are TRBV28 and TRBJ2-5, with TRBD1 matching 8 bases. This CDR3 is 15 amino acids long. CDR1 is MDHEN, CDR2 SYDVKM, per germline. After removal of 5 bases from V and 1 base from J, the junction contained 6 bases not matched to a gene. The CDR3 spells CASSTTGEIQETQYF. CDR3 DNA: TGTGCCAGCAGTACGACAGGGGAAATCCAAGAGACCCAGTACTTC.

The genes are TRBV28 and TRBJ1-1; perhaps TRBD1 as D (6 bases). Germline V CDR1 and CDR2: MDHEN, SYDVKM. Trimming shortened V by 1 base and J by 12 bases, and 12 bases separated the two germline ends. The CDR3 has 12 amino acids. This CDR3 is CASSLSQGRSFF. DNA of the CDR3: TGTGCCAGCAGTTTATCTCAGGGGAGATCTTTCTTT.

This clone has a single count. V and J are TRBV5-1 and TRBJ2-3; D is undetermined. This CDR3 contains 15 residues. V was trimmed by 0 bases and J by 6 bases, leaving 14 bases between them. CDR1 and CDR2 from the germline V gene are SGHRS and YFSETQ. CDR3 coding DNA: TGCGCCAGCAGCTTGGCCGCGGCTTCGCGCGATACGCAGTATTTT. This translates into CASSLAAASRDTQYF. The full variable domain, rest sourced from reference TRBV5-1 and TRBJ2-3, is KAGVTQTPRYLIKTRGQQVTLSCSPISGHRSVSWYQQTPGQGLQFLFEYFSETQRNKGNFPGRFSGRQFSNSRSEMNVSTLELGDSALYLCASSLAAASRDTQYFGPGTRLTVL.

The gene calls are TRBV19 and TRBJ1-5; 7 bases map to TRBD1. CDR3 length equals 16 residues. J was trimmed by 0 bases and V by 8 bases; bases with no gene match: 10. CDR1 and CDR2 (germline): LNHDA, SQIVND (reference sequence). CDR3: CASHIGGQYSNQPQHF. In DNA form, the CDR3 reads TGTGCCAGTCACATAGGGGGACAGTATAGCAATCAGCCCCAGCATTTT. The full variable domain, its missing parts supplied by reference TRBV19 and TRBJ1-5, is DGGITQSPKYLFRKEGQNVTLSCEQNLNHDAMYWYRQDPGQGLRLIYYSQIVNDFQKGDIAEGYSVSREKKESFPLTVTSAQKNPTAFYLCASHIGGQYSNQPQHFGDGTRLSIL.

This clone was observed a single time. This rearrangement joins TRBV6-5 to TRBJ2-1; possible D gene TRBD2, 7 bases. CDR1 is MNHEY, CDR2 SVGAGI, per germline. Trimming removed 5 bases from V and 6 bases from J, with 14 bases in between. The CDR3 has 14 amino acids. DNA of the CDR3: TGTGCCAGCAGTAGGGGGGGCCATTCCAATGAGCAGTTCTTC. This gives the protein CASSRGGHSNEQFF.

This chain uses TRBV28 with TRBJ1-4, with D possibly being TRBD1 (5 bases). This CDR3 has 15 amino acids. Germline loops: CDR1 MDHEN, CDR2 SYDVKM. The V end lost 5 bases, the J end lost 0 bases, and 10 bases lay between the germline ends. In DNA, the CDR3 is TGTGCCAGCAGTATTACAGGTCCAACTAATGAAAAACTGTTTTTT. Residues: CASSITGPTNEKLFF.

V usage is TRBV3-1 (or the pseudogene TRBV3-2) and J usage is TRBJ2-2, with 8 bases matching TRBD1. This CDR3 has 15 residues. With V trimmed by 1 base and J by 5 bases, 3 bases remained unmatched. Germline CDR1 LGHDT, CDR2 YNNKEL (reference sequence). The CDR3 region is CASSQGRGRTGELFF. CDR3 nucleotides: TGTGCCAGCAGCCAAGGCAGGGGGCGTACCGGGGAGCTGTTTTTT.

The J gene is TRBJ2-1, the V gene TRBV6-4; perhaps TRBD2 as D (8 bases). The CDR3 covers 12 residues. Germline loops: CDR1 MRHNA, CDR2 SNTAGT. Trimming left V 11 bases short and J 8 bases short, with 16 bases between. CDR3 protein: CAREGGGHEQFF. DNA of the CDR3: TGTGCCCGGGAGGGAGGGGGCCATGAGCAGTTCTTC.